Listed below are T cell receptor beta chains from one sample, sequenced in a study of Ad26.COV2.S vaccination and SARS-CoV-2 variants. Profiled with immunoSEQ multiplex PCR; TCRdb holds only in-frame clones, not every one. This sample has approximately 420,000 clones; around nine tenths occur once, and the top ten carry 3.6%. The specimen was peripheral blood, collected in a trial of Ad26.COV2.S vaccine versus placebo. The receptor source for this set is a person between 18 and 65 years old who received the Ad26.COV2.S COVID-19 vaccine or a placebo. CDR3s include the opening cysteine and the closing phenylalanine or tryptophan. Each record gives: J gene, D gene, V gene, clone size, CDR3 DNA, CDR3 protein. The D gene is left open where the match is weak. Expanded clones get a size class; other rows say once, few or many, or leave the size out.

J gene: TRBJ2-2; D gene: TRBD1; V gene: TRBV7-2; clone size: NA; CDR3 DNA: TGTGCCAGCAGCCCTGGGACAGTTTCGAACACCGGGGAGCTGTTTTTT; CDR3 protein: CASSPGTVSNTGELFF
J gene: TRBJ2-5; D gene: NA; V gene: TRBV4-3; clone size: NA; CDR3 DNA: TGCGCCAGCAGCACCCGGACCGGGGGGACCCAGTACTTC; CDR3 protein: CASSTRTGGTQYF
J gene: TRBJ1-5; D gene: NA; V gene: TRBV6-1; clone size: once; CDR3 DNA: TGTGCCAGCAGTGAGGCTAAAATTGGGGGGCTTAGTCAGCCCCAGCATTTT; CDR3 protein: CASSEAKIGGLSQPQHF
J gene: TRBJ2-5; D gene: NA; V gene: TRBV5-6; clone size: NA; CDR3 DNA: TGTGCCAGCAGCTTAAGGCAGGAGGAGACCCAGTACTTC; CDR3 protein: CASSLRQEETQYF
J gene: TRBJ2-2; D gene: NA; V gene: TRBV6-2/TRBV6-3; clone size: NA; CDR3 DNA: TGTGCCAGCAGTTACTCGAATCTCGCGGTCACCGGGGAGCTGTTTTTT; CDR3 protein: CASSYSNLAVTGELFF
J gene: TRBJ1-6; D gene: NA; V gene: TRBV5-1; clone size: NA; CDR3 DNA: TGCGCCAGCAGCCGCGTCACAGTAGATAATTCACCCCTCCACTTT; CDR3 protein: CASSRVTVDNSPLHF
J gene: TRBJ1-2; D gene: NA; V gene: TRBV19; clone size: NA; CDR3 DNA: TGTGCCAGTAGTATAGGGGGGACGGAAAGGACTCGTAACTATGGCTACACCTTC; CDR3 protein: CASSIGGTERTRNYGYTF
J gene: TRBJ2-1; D gene: NA; V gene: TRBV5-8; clone size: few; CDR3 DNA: TGTGCCAGCAGCCTTCAGTTTGCCGAAAATGAGCAGTTCTTC; CDR3 protein: CASSLQFAENEQFF
J gene: TRBJ1-2; D gene: TRBD1; V gene: TRBV2; clone size: NA; CDR3 DNA: TGTGCCAGCGGATACAGGGGTTCTAACTATGGCTACACCTTC; CDR3 protein: CASGYRGSNYGYTF
J gene: TRBJ1-2; D gene: NA; V gene: TRBV11-2; clone size: NA; CDR3 DNA: TGTGCCAGCAGCCCAAGTATCTGGGGCTACACCTTC; CDR3 protein: CASSPSIWGYTF
J gene: TRBJ2-7; D gene: NA; V gene: TRBV19; clone size: NA; CDR3 DNA: TGTGCCAGTGGGAGGAAGGGGCCCTACGAGCAGTACTTC; CDR3 protein: CASGRKGPYEQYF
J gene: TRBJ2-1; D gene: TRBD2; V gene: TRBV7-9; clone size: NA; CDR3 DNA: TGTGCCAGCAGCCGACCGGGACTAGCGGGGGAGGGGGAGCAGTTCTTC; CDR3 protein: CASSRPGLAGEGEQFF
J gene: TRBJ2-5; D gene: NA; V gene: TRBV5-1; clone size: NA; CDR3 DNA: TGCGCCAGCAGCTTGGGTCCAAGGTTGAGCTTTGAGACCCAGTACTTC; CDR3 protein: CASSLGPRLSFETQYF
J gene: TRBJ2-3; D gene: TRBD2; V gene: TRBV10-3; clone size: once; CDR3 DNA: TGTGCCATCAGCCTGACTAGCGGGTCCTTCACAGATACGCAGTATTTT; CDR3 protein: CAISLTSGSFTDTQYF